This T cell receptor (beta chain) was sequenced in a study of T cell repertoires in cytomegalovirus infection. Study context: Indications of both CMV infection and matching HLA type were provided by public TCR beta signatures. Study-level findings and limits: Clonotype analysis showed dominance of the ex vivo response by HLA-C-restricted CMV-specific TCR beta clonotypes.

TCRdb independently ran MiXCR on the reads; one entry per CDR3 protein. The sample records 250,000 or so distinct CDR3 sequences, about 15% being singletons. A word on this clonotype: Its specificity is not known.

In germline, CDR1 is MDHEN, CDR2 SYDVKM. There are 15 residues in the CDR3. With V trimmed by 2 bases and J by 5 bases, 6 bases remained unmatched. This clonotype was obtained from a human donor in good health (CMV status not recorded). Some clones in this sample may be carry-over from other donors' samples. Sequencing was done on a sample of CD8+ T cells from PBMCs. V gene TRBV28 combines with J gene TRBJ2-1, with 7 positions matching TRBD1. The DNA of the CDR3 is TGTGCCAGCAGTTTAGGACAGGTTACTCACAATGAGCAGTTCTTC. Its protein is CASSLGQVTHNEQFF.